The clone carrying this T cell receptor beta chain appeared once. The germline V gene has CDR1 ENHRY and CDR2 SYGVKD. The CDR3 covers 11 residues. The data were produced by immunoSEQ multiplex PCR, yet TCRdb's version contains in-frame clones alone and is incomplete. The sample carries about half a million clones, more than 70% recorded once. These data are taken from a study of shared clonotypes between healthy human individuals. This TCR was recovered from a woman in her forties in good health. Some clones in this sample may be carry-over from other donors' samples. The V gene is TRBV10-3, the J gene TRBJ2-5; D is unresolved. The assigned J gene may be wrong: the sequence end matches TRBJ2-7 better. Sequencing used PBMCs. The CDR3: CAISGGYEQYF. The CDR3 bases are TGTGCCATCAGTGGGGGATACGAGCAGTACTTC.